A selection of T cell receptor beta chains follows, all from one sample in a study of T cells in Graves' hyperthyroidism and ophthalmopathy. One entry per CDR3 protein results from TCRdb running MiXCR on the multiplex PCR reads. The repertoire has some 510,000 distinct CDR3 sequences, about 45% of them found once; the top ten carry just under 8.5%. The sequenced sample consisted of peripheral blood or thyroid tissue (not recorded which). The receptor set was obtained from a woman younger than 30 with Graves' hyperthyroidism. CDR3s leave out the opening cysteine and the closing phenylalanine or tryptophan. Fields, in order: D gene, J gene, V gene, clone size, CDR3 protein. The D gene is left open where the match is weak. Only some rows state a clone size, as once, few, many or a class for expanded clones.

>NA|TRBJ1-5|TRBV5-1|few
ASSFDDNQPQH
>TRBD1|TRBJ2-2|TRBV5-4|once
ASSLTGQGTGGLF
>TRBD1|TRBJ1-3|TRBV7-9|few
ATQGQANTIY
>NA|TRBJ1-3|TRBV20-1|NA
SADKVVGSGNTIY
>NA|TRBJ1-5|TRBV2|NA
ASRGHGYSNQPQH
>NA|TRBJ1-1|TRBV2|NA
ASLLGDRMNTEAF
>TRBD1|TRBJ1-3|TRBV2|many
ASRLTGGGNTIY
>NA|TRBJ1-5|TRBV2|few
ASSNGGFWNQPQH
>NA|TRBJ2-7|TRBV7-9|NA
ASSSLDLYSEQY
>TRBD2|TRBJ2-5|TRBV24-1|many
ATSDFGGGETQY
>NA|TRBJ1-5|TRBV2|NA
ASRETEH
>TRBD2|TRBJ2-5|TRBV2|many
ASTWTSGGETQY
>NA|TRBJ1-5|TRBV19|few
ASSWGGDQPQH
>NA|TRBJ2-7|TRBV2|NA
ASSEALQDNYEQY
>TRBD1|TRBJ1-2|TRBV2|NA
ASGKGQGSSGYT
>TRBD1|TRBJ2-5|TRBV7-9|many
ASSLAWTGSGETQY
>TRBD2|TRBJ2-2|TRBV7-6|few
ASSLAGAGGELF
>NA|TRBJ1-1|TRBV25-1|many
ASSWNTEAF
>NA|TRBJ1-6|TRBV20-1|NA
SARGETSGNSPLH
>NA|TRBJ1-4|TRBV7-9|NA
ASSPRDGGVEKLF
>TRBD1|TRBJ1-5|TRBV11-1|NA
ASSLGDRDQPQH
>NA|TRBJ1-4|TRBV15|many
ATSGPKATNEKLF
>TRBD1|TRBJ1-5|TRBV20-1|NA
SASLCGTGSSQPQH
>TRBD1|TRBJ1-6|TRBV29-1|NA
SFGQGSNSPLH
>NA|TRBJ2-7|TRBV7-2|few
ASSYSQRSRKY
>NA|TRBJ1-1|TRBV11-2|few
ASSARLAMNTEAF